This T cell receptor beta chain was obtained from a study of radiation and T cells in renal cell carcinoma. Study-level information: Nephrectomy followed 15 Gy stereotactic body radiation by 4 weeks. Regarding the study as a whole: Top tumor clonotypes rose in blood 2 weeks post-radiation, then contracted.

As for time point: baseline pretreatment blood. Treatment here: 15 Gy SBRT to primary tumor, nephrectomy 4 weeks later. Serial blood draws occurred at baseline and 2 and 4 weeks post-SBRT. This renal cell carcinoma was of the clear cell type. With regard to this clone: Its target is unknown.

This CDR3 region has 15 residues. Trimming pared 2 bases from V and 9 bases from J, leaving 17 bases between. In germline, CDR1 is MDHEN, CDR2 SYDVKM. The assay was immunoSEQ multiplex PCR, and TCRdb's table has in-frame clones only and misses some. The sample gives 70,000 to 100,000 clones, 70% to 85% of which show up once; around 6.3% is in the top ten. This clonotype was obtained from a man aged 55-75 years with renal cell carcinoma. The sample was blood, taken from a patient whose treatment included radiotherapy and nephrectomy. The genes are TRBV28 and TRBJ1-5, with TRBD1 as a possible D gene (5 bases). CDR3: CASSLGHQVPRPQHF. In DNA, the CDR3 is TGTGCCAGCAGTTTAGGACATCAGGTCCCGAGGCCCCAGCATTTT.